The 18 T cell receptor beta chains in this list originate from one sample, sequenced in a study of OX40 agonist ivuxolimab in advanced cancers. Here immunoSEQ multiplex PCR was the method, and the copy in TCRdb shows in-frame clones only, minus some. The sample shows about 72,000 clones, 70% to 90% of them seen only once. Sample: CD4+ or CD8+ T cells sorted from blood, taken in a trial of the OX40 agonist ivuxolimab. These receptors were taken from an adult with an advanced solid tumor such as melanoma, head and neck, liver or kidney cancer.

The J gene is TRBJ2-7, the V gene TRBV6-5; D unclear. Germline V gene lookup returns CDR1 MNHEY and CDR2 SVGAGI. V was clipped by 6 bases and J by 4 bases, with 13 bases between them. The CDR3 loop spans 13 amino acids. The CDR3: CASRPRANYEQYF. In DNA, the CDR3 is TGTGCCAGCAGACCCCGGGCCAATTACGAGCAGTACTTC.

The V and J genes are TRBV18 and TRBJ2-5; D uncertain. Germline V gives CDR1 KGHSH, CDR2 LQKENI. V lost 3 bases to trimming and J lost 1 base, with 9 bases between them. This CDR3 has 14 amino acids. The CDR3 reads CASSPRTVQETQYF. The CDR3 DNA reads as TGTGCCAGCTCACCCAGGACGGTCCAAGAGACCCAGTACTTC.

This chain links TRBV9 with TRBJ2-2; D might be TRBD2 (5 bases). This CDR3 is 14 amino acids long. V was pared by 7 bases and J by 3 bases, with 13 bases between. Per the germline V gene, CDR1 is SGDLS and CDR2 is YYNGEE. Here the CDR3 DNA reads TGTGCCAGCGGGAGACCTCGAGACACCGGGGAGCTGTTTTTT. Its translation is CASGRPRDTGELFF.

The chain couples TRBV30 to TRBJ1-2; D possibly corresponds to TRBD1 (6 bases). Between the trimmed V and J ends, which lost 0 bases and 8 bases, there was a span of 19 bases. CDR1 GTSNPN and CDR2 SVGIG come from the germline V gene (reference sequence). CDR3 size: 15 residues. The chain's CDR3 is CAWSVGRTAQGGYTF. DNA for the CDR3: TGTGCCTGGAGTGTCGGCAGGACAGCCCAAGGGGGCTACACCTTC.

CDR3 nucleotides: TGTGCCAGCAGCTACCGCGGGGGGAACACCGGGGAGCTGTTTTTT. It specifies CASSYRGGNTGELFF. The chain couples TRBV7-9 to TRBJ2-2; TRBD2 matches 7 bases. The CDR3 extends over 15 amino acids. The V gene end was trimmed by 4 bases and the J gene end by 1 base; junction bases not matched to a gene: 3. From germline, CDR1 is SEHNR and CDR2 FQNEAQ (reference sequence).

DNA of the CDR3: TGTGCCAGCAGCCTCGAAGAGACCCAGTACTTC. Translating it yields CASSLEETQYF. The V and J genes are TRBV2 and TRBJ2-5; D remains unclear. Germline-derived CDR1 and CDR2 are SNHLY and FYNNEI. Trimming removed 6 bases from V and 3 bases from J, with 5 bases in between. This CDR3 comprises 11 residues.

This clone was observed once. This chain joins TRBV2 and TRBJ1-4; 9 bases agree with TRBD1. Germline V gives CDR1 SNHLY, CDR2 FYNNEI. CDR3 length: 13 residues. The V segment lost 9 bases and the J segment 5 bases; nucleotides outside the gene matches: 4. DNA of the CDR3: TGTGCCAGTGCAGGGACAGGGAATGAAAAACTGTTTTTT. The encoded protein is CASAGTGNEKLFF.

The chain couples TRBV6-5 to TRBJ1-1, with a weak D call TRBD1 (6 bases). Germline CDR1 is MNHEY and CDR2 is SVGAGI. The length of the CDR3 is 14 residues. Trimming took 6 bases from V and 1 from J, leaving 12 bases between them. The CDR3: CASRLGGPNTEAFF. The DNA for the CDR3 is TGTGCCAGCAGACTAGGGGGGCCGAACACTGAAGCTTTCTTT.

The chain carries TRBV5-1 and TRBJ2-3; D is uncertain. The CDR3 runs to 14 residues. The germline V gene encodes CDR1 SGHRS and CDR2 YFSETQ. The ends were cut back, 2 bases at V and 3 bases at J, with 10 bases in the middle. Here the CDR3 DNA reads TGCGCCAGCAGCTTTCAAAGTGGGACAGATACGCAGTATTTT. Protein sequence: CASSFQSGTDTQYF.

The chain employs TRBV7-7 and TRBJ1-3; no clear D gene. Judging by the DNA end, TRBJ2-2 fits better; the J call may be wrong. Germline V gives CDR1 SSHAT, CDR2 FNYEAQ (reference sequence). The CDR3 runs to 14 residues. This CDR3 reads CASSLAGVSGELFF. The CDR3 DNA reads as TGTGCCAGCAGCCTCGCTGGTGTTTCCGGGGAGCTGTTTTTT.

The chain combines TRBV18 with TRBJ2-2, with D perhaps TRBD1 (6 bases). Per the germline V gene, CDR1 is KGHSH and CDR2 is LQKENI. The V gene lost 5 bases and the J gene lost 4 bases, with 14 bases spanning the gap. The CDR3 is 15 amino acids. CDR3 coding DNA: TGTGCCAGCTCATCTGGGGCAGGGGCCACCGGGGAGCTGTTTTTT. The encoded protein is CASSSGAGATGELFF. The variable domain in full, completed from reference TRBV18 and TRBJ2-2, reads NAGVMQNPRHLVRRRGQEARLRCSPMKGHSHVYWYRQLPEEGLKFMVYLQKENIIDESGMPKERFSAEFPKEGPSILRIQQVVRGDSAAYFCASSSGAGATGELFFGEGSRLTVL.

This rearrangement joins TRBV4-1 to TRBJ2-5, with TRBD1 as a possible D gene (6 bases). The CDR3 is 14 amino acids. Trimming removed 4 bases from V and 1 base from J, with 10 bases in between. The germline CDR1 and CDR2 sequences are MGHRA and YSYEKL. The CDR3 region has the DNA TGCGCCAGCAGCCCGGGACATATCCAAGAGACCCAGTACTTC. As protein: CASSPGHIQETQYF.

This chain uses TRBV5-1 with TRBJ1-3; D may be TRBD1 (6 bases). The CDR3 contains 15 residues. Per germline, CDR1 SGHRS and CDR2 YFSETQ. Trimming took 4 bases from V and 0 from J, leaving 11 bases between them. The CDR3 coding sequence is TGCGCCAGCAGCCAAGGGACATTCTCTGGAAACACCATATATTTT. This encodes CASSQGTFSGNTIYF.

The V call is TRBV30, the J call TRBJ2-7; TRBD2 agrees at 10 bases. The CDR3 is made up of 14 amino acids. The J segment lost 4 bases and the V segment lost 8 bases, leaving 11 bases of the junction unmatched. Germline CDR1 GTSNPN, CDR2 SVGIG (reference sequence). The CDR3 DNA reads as TGTGCCGGAGGCACTAGCGGGATGGGGTACGAGCAGTACTTC. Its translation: CAGGTSGMGYEQYF.

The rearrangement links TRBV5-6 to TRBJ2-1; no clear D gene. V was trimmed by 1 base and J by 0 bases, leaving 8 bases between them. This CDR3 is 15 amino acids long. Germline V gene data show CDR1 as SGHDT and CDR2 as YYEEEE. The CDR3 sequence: CASSLRQSSYNEQFF. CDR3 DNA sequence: TGTGCCAGCAGCTTGCGTCAGAGCTCCTACAATGAGCAGTTCTTC.

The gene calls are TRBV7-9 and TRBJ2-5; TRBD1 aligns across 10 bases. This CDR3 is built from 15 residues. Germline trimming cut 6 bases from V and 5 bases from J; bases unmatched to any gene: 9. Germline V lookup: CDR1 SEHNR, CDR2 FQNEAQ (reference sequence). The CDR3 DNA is TGTGCCAGCAGTCCTGACAGGGGGCTCGGGGAGACCCAGTACTTC. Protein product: CASSPDRGLGETQYF.

In nucleotides, the CDR3 is TGTGCCAGCAGCTTAGGACGGGTCTCGGAGACCCAGTACTTC. Protein: CASSLGRVSETQYF. The chain joins TRBV11-1 to TRBJ2-5; unclear D gene. CDR1 is SGHAT and CDR2 is FQDESV in the germline V gene (reference sequence). Trimming cost V 1 base and J 5 bases, with 11 bases left between them. The CDR3 has 14 amino acids.

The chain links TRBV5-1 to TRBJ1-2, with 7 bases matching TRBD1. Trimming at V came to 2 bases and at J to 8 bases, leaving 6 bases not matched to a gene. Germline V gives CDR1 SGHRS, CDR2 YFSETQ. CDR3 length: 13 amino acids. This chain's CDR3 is CASSFDRVLGYTF. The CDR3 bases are TGCGCCAGCAGCTTCGACAGGGTGCTAGGCTACACCTTC.